This T cell receptor beta chain was recovered during a study of blood T cell repertoires in COVID-19 (dated by TCRdb to 2018 to 2021). For the study in its entirety: Samples from collaborators originated in the United States, Italy and Spain and spanned both the acute and convalescent phases of COVID-19. The material from the prospective study consisted of cDNA or gDNA derived from T cells, B-cell-depleted T cells, or PBMCs. The dataset comprised deeply sampled blood TCRbeta repertoires from subjects exposed to, actively infected with, or recovered from COVID-19. The repertoires were released in a freely available public database meant as a resource for research on the immune response to SARS-CoV-2. The samples were drawn from two sources: the first 160 participants of the ongoing ImmuneRACE study, and 1,000 to 1,500 subjects contributed by 6 global collaborators. A de-identified subject ID, COVID-19 status, age in years and sex were almost always included in the sample metadata. Where HLA class I and class II types were available, the types were taken from metadata supplied by the sample provider, not from assay-based typing.

What the research found in general, with its limitations: The quantity of clinical and demographic metadata differed by source and by participant and was supplied without curation.

V and J are trimmed by 5 bases and 2 bases, and the gene matches miss 8 bases of the junction. Via the germline V gene, CDR1 is SNHLY and CDR2 FYNNEI. From the cysteine through the phenylalanine, the CDR3 covers 15 amino acids. The retained sequence is limited to the CDR3, 45 bases, with the frame set at the first base. As concerns this clone: The target of this receptor is not known. The input lacks base qualities; no much larger clone sits a single base away.

Each collaborating institution followed its own protocols to collect whole blood in K2EDTA tubes. For TCRbeta analysis, collaborators shipped samples as frozen whole blood, isolated PBMCs, or DNA extracted from either of those sample types. TCRbeta CDR3 regions were amplified from genomic DNA using the immunoSEQ Assay, a bias-controlled multiplex PCR. In the paper's pipeline: The number of nucleated cells in each sample was estimated from the amplification of reference gene primers within the assay. To quantify the absolute abundance of each unique TCRbeta CDR3 rearrangement, sequence reads were collapsed and filtered. For each sample, productive Simpson clonality was calculated as the square root of Simpson's diversity index across productive rearrangements. TCRdb limited this immuneACCESS table to in-frame rearrangements with V and J called. A share of clones is missing; checked studies link under half to unresolved V genes, and the rest is unexplained. V, J and clone size are taken as reported in that table, and D and trimming were inferred from the DNA itself. The sample table contains around 70,000 clones; only one count was recorded for under 85% of them. Around 21% of the sample comes from the top ten.

Sequenced: peripheral blood. The chain is made from TRBV2 and TRBJ2-5; a stretch of 7 junction bases matches TRBD1. The sequence was collected from a man aged 65-85 years with acute or convalescent COVID-19. The CDR3 here reads CASSWAGGSQETQYF. The DNA is TGTGCCAGCAGTTGGGCAGGGGGAAGTCAAGAGACCCAGTACTTC.